This is a list of T cell receptor beta chains from one sample in a study of response to subunit inactivated influenza vaccine. TCRdb reprocessed the RT-PCR reads with MiXCR, giving one entry per CDR3 protein. The sample contains about 170,000 distinct CDR3 sequences, 12% of which appear only once. These data are also associated with another study on T cells expressing NK-cell markers.

The sample here was CD8+ T cells sorted from PBMCs, taken roughly 13 days after vaccination. These receptors all stem from a man aged 45-65 years who received an inactivated influenza vaccine. CDR3s include the opening cysteine and the closing phenylalanine or tryptophan. The order of the fields is V gene, clone size, J gene, D gene, CDR3 protein, CDR3 DNA. The D gene is left open where the match is weak. A clone size is listed for some rows: how often the clone was seen (once, few, many), or a class if it is expanded.

>TRBV7-9|-|TRBJ2-7|-
CASSFPFSGNSYEQYF
TGTGCCAGCAGCTTCCCCTTTTCGGGGAACAGCTACGAGCAGTACTTC
>TRBV2|-|TRBJ1-1|-
CASSKGVGTEAFF
TGTGCCAGCAGTAAGGGGGTGGGCACTGAAGCTTTCTTT
>TRBV29-1|few|TRBJ2-1|-
CSVAGGLFNEQFF
TGCAGCGTTGCCGGGGGTCTGTTCAATGAGCAGTTCTTC
>TRBV12-3/TRBV12-4|-|TRBJ2-3|TRBD2
CASKSPGGVSTDTQYF
TGTGCCAGCAAATCCCCGGGGGGGGTCAGCACAGATACGCAGTATTTT
>TRBV18|-|TRBJ2-1|-
CASSPSGREVNEQFF
TGTGCCAGCTCACCGTCGGGACGAGAAGTCAATGAGCAGTTCTTC
>TRBV7-6|-|TRBJ2-1|-
CASSLESGSYNEQFF
TGTGCCAGCAGCTTAGAGTCAGGAAGCTACAATGAGCAGTTCTTC
>TRBV6-2/TRBV6-3|-|TRBJ2-2|-
CASRLAVGWAGELFF
TGTGCCAGCCGCTTAGCGGTCGGGTGGGCCGGGGAGCTGTTTTTT
>TRBV3-1|few|TRBJ2-1|-
CASSQAGPSNEQFF
TGTGCCAGCAGCCAGGCTGGCCCGAGCAATGAGCAGTTCTTC
>TRBV7-9|few|TRBJ2-1|TRBD2
CASSPRSGRAYEQFF
TGTGCCAGCAGCCCACGAAGCGGGAGGGCCTATGAGCAGTTCTTC
>TRBV7-9|-|TRBJ2-7|-
CASSPPGSDYEQYF
TGTGCCAGCAGCCCTCCTGGGAGCGACTACGAGCAGTACTTC
>TRBV3-1|few|TRBJ2-7|-
CASSQGINEQYF
TGTGCCAGCAGCCAAGGCATCAACGAGCAGTACTTC
>TRBV9|-|TRBJ2-1|-
CASSVGLSSYNEQFF
TGTGCCAGCAGCGTAGGGCTGAGCTCCTACAATGAGCAGTTCTTC
>TRBV3-1|-|TRBJ1-1|-
CASSQDAGVRDTEAFF
TGTGCCAGCAGCCAAGATGCCGGGGTGCGAGACACTGAAGCTTTCTTT
>TRBV7-9|many|TRBJ2-5|TRBD2
CASNILGGTGGETQYF
TGTGCCAGCAATATTTTGGGCGGCACGGGAGGGGAGACCCAGTACTTC
>TRBV12-3/TRBV12-4|many|TRBJ2-7|-
CASSLDTYEQYF
TGTGCCAGCAGCCTTGACACCTACGAGCAGTACTTC
>TRBV12-3/TRBV12-4|few|TRBJ1-1|-
CASSLWDTEAFF
TGTGCCAGCAGTTTATGGGACACTGAAGCTTTCTTT
>TRBV25-1|-|TRBJ2-1|TRBD1
CASSEFGAQGGNEQSF
TGTGCCAGCAGTGAATTCGGAGCACAGGGGGGAAATGAGCAGTCCTTC
>TRBV11-3|-|TRBJ2-3|TRBD2
CASSSPGLAGVSDTQYF
TGTGCCAGCAGCTCGCCCGGACTAGCGGGAGTTTCGGATACGCAGTATTTT
>TRBV6-2/TRBV6-3|few|TRBJ2-1|TRBD2
CASSHLRAGGDNEQFF
TGTGCCAGCAGCCACCTTCGGGCGGGGGGGGACAATGAGCAGTTCTTC
>TRBV11-1|few|TRBJ2-7|-
CASSLGGGYSYEQYF
TGTGCCAGCAGCCTTGGTGGAGGTTACTCCTACGAGCAGTACTTC
>TRBV7-6|few|TRBJ2-5|-
CASSLAVRQGPAETQYF
TGTGCCAGCAGCTTAGCTGTTAGGCAGGGGCCGGCAGAGACCCAGTACTTC
>TRBV20-1|-|TRBJ2-7|-
CSAIVAGQTSSYEQYF
TGCAGTGCGATCGTTGCGGGACAGACAAGCTCCTACGAGCAGTACTTC
>TRBV10-3|many|TRBJ1-1|-
CAISDVGQNTEAFF
TGTGCCATCAGTGACGTAGGGCAGAACACTGAAGCTTTCTTT
>TRBV7-9|few|TRBJ1-2|-
CASSAGAPYGYTF
TGTGCCAGCAGCGCAGGGGCCCCCTATGGCTACACCTTC
>TRBV11-2|few|TRBJ2-5|-
CASSETGGLGHWETQYF
TGTGCCAGCAGCGAAACAGGAGGGCTAGGCCATTGGGAGACCCAGTACTTC
>TRBV12-3/TRBV12-4|-|TRBJ1-1|-
CASSLAGEDTEAFF
TGTGCCAGCAGTTTAGCTGGGGAGGACACTGAAGCTTTCTTT
>TRBV7-2|-|TRBJ2-5|-
CASSLDRYQETQYF
TGTGCCAGCAGCTTGGACAGATACCAAGAGACCCAGTACTTC
>TRBV7-2|-|TRBJ2-7|-
CASSLGWREQYF
TGTGCCAGCAGCTTAGGGTGGCGCGAGCAGTACTTC
>TRBV4-3|-|TRBJ1-1|-
CASSQANSFMNTEAFF
TGCGCCAGCAGCCAAGCAAACAGCTTTATGAACACTGAAGCTTTCTTT
>TRBV30|-|TRBJ2-5|-
CAWSALGTRETQYF
TGTGCCTGGAGCGCCTTAGGGACACGGGAGACCCAGTACTTC
>TRBV28|few|TRBJ1-2|TRBD1
CASSETTDRGYGYTF
TGTGCCAGCAGCGAGACCACGGACAGGGGCTATGGCTACACCTTC
>TRBV6-5|-|TRBJ2-3|TRBD2
CASSYTGGNTDTQYF
TGTGCCAGCAGTTACACCGGGGGGAACACAGATACGCAGTATTTT
>TRBV4-2|few|TRBJ2-5|-
CASSQDGAQAPETQYF
TGTGCCAGCAGCCAAGATGGGGCCCAGGCACCAGAGACCCAGTACTTC